This T cell receptor (beta chain) was observed in a study of T cell responses to AZD1222 COVID-19 vaccine. The method was immunoSEQ multiplex PCR; TCRdb's version includes in-frame clones alone and lacks a portion of them. The sample has 100,000 to 150,000 clones, around 92% seen once. The V and J ends lost 2 bases and 6 bases, in that order; junction bases with no gene match: 2. The germline gives CDR1 SGHDN, CDR2 FVKESK. The CDR3 runs to 15 residues. This material consisted of peripheral blood, taken on day 0 of AZD1222 vaccination. The receptor was derived from an adult in good health. The rearrangement joins TRBV14 to TRBJ2-1, with 12 bases identical to TRBD2. As DNA, the CDR3 is TGTGCCAGCAGCCAACTAGCGGGAGGGCCCAATGAGCAGTTCTTC. Its translation: CASSQLAGGPNEQFF.